One sample yielded the 16 T cell receptor beta chains listed below, sequenced in a study of blood T cell repertoires in COVID-19. The assay was immunoSEQ multiplex PCR, and TCRdb's table has in-frame clones only and misses some. The sample has 240,000 or so clones; 88% are singletons. Sequences were obtained from peripheral blood. These receptors were taken from a middle-aged woman who had recovered from COVID-19.

In its sample, this clone was seen many times. J is TRBJ2-7 and V is TRBV6-6, with 12 bases that match TRBD2. Germline trimming cut 6 bases from V and 6 bases from J; bases unmatched to any gene: 9. Looked up from germline, CDR1 is MNHNY and CDR2 is SVGAGI (reference sequence). This CDR3 contains 15 residues. CDR3 bases: TGTGCCAGCAGATCCCCCGGGACTAGCGGGCCCGAGCAGTACTTC. Amino acids: CASRSPGTSGPEQYF.

The rearrangement uses TRBV18 and TRBJ2-1; TRBD2 matches at 8 bases. CDR1 is KGHSH, CDR2 LQKENI, per germline. V lost 3 bases to trimming and J lost 6 bases; unmatched junction nucleotides: 4. This CDR3 comprises 14 residues. CDR3 protein: CASSPGLEINEQFF. The CDR3 coding sequence is TGTGCCAGCTCACCGGGACTAGAAATCAATGAGCAGTTCTTC.

This rearrangement joins TRBV27 to TRBJ1-5; tentatively, D is TRBD1 (5 bases). The CDR3 contains 18 residues. From germline, CDR1 is MNHEY and CDR2 SMNVEV (reference sequence). With 5 bases removed from V and 2 bases from J, the gap between germline ends came to 22 bases. This CDR3 is CASSPRRGRGDGNQPQHF. Here the CDR3 DNA reads TGTGCCAGCAGTCCCCGCCGGGGGAGGGGCGATGGCAATCAGCCCCAGCATTTT.

The V and J genes are TRBV2 and TRBJ2-5, with 11 bases that match TRBD1. The V gene's germline CDR1 is SNHLY and CDR2 FYNNEI. V trimming: 8 bases; J trimming: 4 bases; junction bases outside the gene matches: 6. The CDR3 length is 14 residues. The CDR3 bases are TGTGCCAGCGGGACAGGGACAGGGGGAGAGACCCAGTACTTC. The encoded protein is CASGTGTGGETQYF.

This clone was observed at least ten times. The chain recombines TRBV14 with TRBJ1-3; D remains unclear. CDR1 and CDR2 from the germline V gene are SGHDN and FVKESK. The V gene lost 0 bases and the J gene lost 0 bases, with 3 bases spanning the gap. This CDR3 comprises 14 residues. Written as DNA, the CDR3 is TGTGCCAGCAGCCAAGATAGCTCTGGAAACACCATATATTTT. Translating it yields CASSQDSSGNTIYF.

This chain connects TRBV9 to TRBJ2-2; 7 nucleotides agree with TRBD2. This CDR3 region has 15 residues. V trimming: 2 bases; J trimming: 1 base; junction bases outside the gene matches: 2. The germline V gene has CDR1 SGDLS and CDR2 YYNGEE. For the CDR3, the DNA is TGTGCCAGCAGCGTTAGCGGGCTGAACACCGGGGAGCTGTTTTTT. Translating it yields CASSVSGLNTGELFF.

This chain links TRBV30 with TRBJ2-7, with a tentative D call TRBD1 (6 bases). In germline, CDR1 is GTSNPN, CDR2 SVGIG (reference sequence). The ends were cut back, 0 bases at V and 6 bases at J, with 18 bases in the middle. The CDR3 contains 15 residues. DNA of the CDR3: TGTGCCTGGAGTGTCGGATTGGGGACACTGGGCGAGCAGTACTTC. This gives the protein CAWSVGLGTLGEQYF.

This chain uses TRBV18 with TRBJ2-5; TRBD1 might be the D (5 bases). This CDR3 has 13 residues. V lost 5 bases, J lost 1 base, and 8 bases lay in between. Germline lookup yields CDR1 KGHSH and CDR2 LQKENI. The CDR3 DNA sequence: TGTGCCAGCTCAGGGGCCCCCCAAGAGACCCAGTACTTC. Protein sequence: CASSGAPQETQYF.

The chain carries TRBV2 and TRBJ2-5; TRBD1 aligns across 8 bases. Germline CDR1 SNHLY, CDR2 FYNNEI. With V trimmed by 6 bases and J by 4 bases, 4 bases remained unmatched. This CDR3 comprises 13 residues. The CDR3 region is CASRATGGETQYF. As DNA, the CDR3 is TGTGCCAGCAGGGCCACAGGGGGAGAGACCCAGTACTTC. Filled out from reference TRBV2 and TRBJ2-5, the complete variable domain reads EPEVTQTPSHQVTQMGQEVILRCVPISNHLYFYWYRQILGQKVEFLVSFYNNEISEKSEIFDDQFSVERPDGSNFTLKIRSTKLEDSAMYFCASRATGGETQYFGPGTRLLVL.

This clone was observed a few times. The chain recombines TRBV19 with TRBJ1-2; 9 bases match TRBD1. After removal of 10 bases from V and 7 bases from J, the junction contained 7 bases not matched to a gene. The germline V gene has CDR1 LNHDA and CDR2 SQIVND (reference sequence). The CDR3 is 12 amino acids. The CDR3 loop is CATGQGPRGYTF. The DNA of the CDR3 is TGTGCCACCGGACAGGGGCCTCGTGGCTACACCTTC.

The chain recombines TRBV7-8 with TRBJ2-2; possibly TRBD1 for D (5 bases). Germline loops: CDR1 SGHVS, CDR2 FQNEAQ. This CDR3 comprises 17 residues. The V end lost 2 bases, the J end lost 0 bases, and 13 bases lay between the germline ends. This chain's CDR3 is CASSLWGSRPNTGELFF. The CDR3 region has the DNA TGTGCCAGCAGCTTATGGGGCAGCCGCCCGAACACCGGGGAGCTGTTTTTT.

This clone showed up just a few times. This chain uses TRBV6-5 with TRBJ2-7; tentative D call: TRBD2 (5 bases). Germline V gene lookup returns CDR1 MNHEY and CDR2 SVGAGI. V was pared by 0 bases and J by 0 bases, with 12 bases between. This CDR3 is 16 amino acids long. The CDR3 DNA is TGTGCCAGCAGTTACTCGGCGGGCGGACGCTCCTACGAGCAGTACTTC. Its protein is CASSYSAGGRSYEQYF.

The chain uses TRBV3-1 (or the pseudogene TRBV3-2) and TRBJ2-7; D is ambiguous. V gave up 2 bases and J gave up 2 bases, with 4 bases separating them. The CDR3 spans 12 residues. Germline V CDR1 and CDR2: LGHDT, YNNKEL (reference sequence). In DNA, the CDR3 is TGTGCCAGCAGCCAACCCACCTACGAGCAGTACGTC. This encodes CASSQPTYEQYV.

This clone appeared a few times. V is TRBV3-1 (or the pseudogene TRBV3-2) and J is TRBJ1-5, with no clear D. The CDR3 extends over 14 amino acids. V lost 2 bases, J lost 6 bases, and 11 bases lay in between. From germline, CDR1 is LGHDT and CDR2 YNNKEL (reference sequence). The CDR3 DNA is TGTGCCAGCAGCCAAACGGCGAGGGCTCAGCCCCAGCATTTT. Translated: CASSQTARAQPQHF.

This chain uses TRBV7-2 with TRBJ1-2; D unclear. CDR3 length: 14 residues. Trimming shortened V by 5 bases and J by 7 bases, and 17 bases separated the two germline ends. Per germline, CDR1 SGHTA and CDR2 FQGNSA. The CDR3 nucleotides are TGTGCCAGCAGCCCGGGCCGGGGTAGACGTGGCTACACCTTC. Amino acid sequence: CASSPGRGRRGYTF.

V usage is TRBV7-2 and J usage is TRBJ2-1, with 7 nucleotides matching TRBD2. The CDR3 loop spans 13 amino acids. V trimming: 2 bases; J trimming: 12 bases; junction bases outside the gene matches: 7. Germline loops: CDR1 SGHTA, CDR2 FQGNSA. CDR3 amino acids: CASSLPPPGGQFF. The CDR3 nucleotides read TGTGCCAGCAGCTTACCCCCCCCGGGGGGGCAGTTCTTC.